The 7 T cell receptor beta chains below come from one sample, sequenced in a study of OX40 agonist ivuxolimab in advanced cancers. The method behind the library was the immunoSEQ multiplex PCR assay. Not all clones reach the TCRdb copy of this immuneACCESS table, which keeps in-frame sequences only. Checked studies attribute under half of the gap to unresolved V genes and leave the rest unexplained. The sample table lists about 13,000 clones, more than 70% of them with a count of one. The ten largest clones take up roughly 19% of the sample. The sequences come from CD4+ or CD8+ T cells sorted from blood, collected in a trial of the OX40 agonist ivuxolimab. All receptors derive from an adult with an advanced solid tumor such as melanoma, head and neck, liver or kidney cancer.

The J gene is TRBJ2-7, the V gene TRBV4-3; 10 nucleotides agree with TRBD2. The CDR3 runs to 18 residues. Unmatched junction bases numbered 16, after V lost 1 base and J lost 7 bases. CDR1 and CDR2 from the germline V gene are LGHNA and YSLEER. The CDR3 is CASSQVRGRASGSWEQYF. CDR3 sequence (DNA): TGCGCCAGCAGCCAAGTGAGGGGGCGGGCTAGCGGGAGTTGGGAGCAGTACTTC.

This chain connects TRBV28 to TRBJ2-7; 11 positions agree with TRBD2. The junction had 11 bases not matched to a gene; V was cut back by 3 bases and J by 4 bases. Germline-derived CDR1 and CDR2 are MDHEN and SYDVKM. CDR3 length equals 17 residues. The CDR3 reads CASSLSLAGGKIYEQYF. In DNA form, the CDR3 reads TGTGCCAGCAGTTTGAGTCTAGCGGGAGGAAAGATTTACGAGCAGTACTTC.

This clone was detected a few times. The chain has TRBV7-6 and TRBJ1-1; no reliable D call. The germline V gene has CDR1 SGHVS and CDR2 FNYEAQ. V lost 4 bases and J lost 2, with 5 bases in between. The length of the CDR3 is 12 residues. For the CDR3, the DNA is TGTGCCAGCAGCTCGATCAACACTGAAGCTTTCTTT. This encodes CASSSINTEAFF.

The chain is built from TRBV6-9 and TRBJ2-1, with 8 bases fitting TRBD1. This CDR3 is built from 13 residues. Trimming took 3 bases from V and 12 from J; bases not matched to a gene: 7. CDR1 MNHGY and CDR2 SVAAGI come from the germline V gene. The CDR3 bases are TGTGCCAGCAGTTACAACACAGGGGGAAGGCAGTTCTTC. Its protein product is CASSYNTGGRQFF.

The genes are TRBV7-6 and TRBJ1-2; weak D call: TRBD1 (6 bases). Germline lookup yields CDR1 SGHVS and CDR2 FNYEAQ. V was shortened by 1 base and J by 0 bases, with 15 bases between the two germline ends. The CDR3 runs to 17 residues. CDR3 sequence reads: CASSLETGRNSNYGYTF. CDR3 nucleotides: TGTGCCAGCAGCTTAGAGACAGGACGGAACTCTAACTATGGCTACACCTTC.

In this sample, this clone turned up a few times. V is TRBV11-1 and J is TRBJ2-2, with D unclear. Trimming pared 5 bases from V and 2 bases from J, leaving 9 bases between. This CDR3 contains 14 residues. CDR1 and CDR2 from the germline V gene are SGHAT and FQDESV (reference sequence). In DNA form, the CDR3 reads TGTGCCAGCAGCCGAAAGGGAAACACCGGGGAGCTGTTTTTT. Protein product: CASSRKGNTGELFF. Looking up the rest from reference TRBV11-1 and TRBJ2-2 gives the full variable domain: EAEVAQSPRYKITEKSQAVAFWCDPISGHATLYWYRQILGQGPELLVQFQDESVVDDSQLPKDRFSAERLKGVDSTLKIQPAELGDSAMYLCASSRKGNTGELFFGEGSRLTVL.

The gene calls are TRBV6-1 and TRBJ2-7; 8 bases are shared with TRBD2. The V segment lost 3 bases and the J segment 3 bases; nucleotides outside the gene matches: 4. Germline V gives CDR1 MNHNS, CDR2 SASEGT. The length of the CDR3 is 14 residues. The CDR3 region is CASSDMAGGYEQYF. DNA for the CDR3: TGTGCCAGCAGTGATATGGCGGGAGGCTACGAGCAGTACTTC.